The 2 T cell receptor beta chains listed next were all sequenced from one sample in a study of T cells expressing NK-cell markers (dated by TCRdb to 2019 to 2021). Receptor libraries were prepared by 5' RACE. The instrument was an Illumina HiSeq 2000. TCRdb reprocessed the sequencing reads and holds a single record per CDR3 protein sequence, with no DNA. The sample's own table lists 500,000 or so distinct CDR3 sequences. Roughly 3.5% of the sample is in the top ten clones. The specimen was blood T cells: a sorted CD56 or NKG2C T cell subset, CD4+ or CD8+ T cells, or bulk PBMC T cells (not recorded which). Receptors originate from a man aged 18 to 35 in good health. Donor details come from another sample of the same person, matched by shared clones.

The chain employs TRBV7-6 and TRBJ2-1; TCRdb lists TRBD1, though no DNA is available to test this call. Germline-derived CDR1 and CDR2 are SGHVS and FNYEAQ. The CDR3 is made up of 15 amino acids. This CDR3 reads CASSGGTDYYNEQFF.

The V and J genes are TRBV27 and TRBJ1-6; TCRdb reports TRBD1, a call that lacks DNA to check it against. The CDR3 has 14 residues. Germline V gene lookup returns CDR1 MNHEY and CDR2 SMNVEV (reference sequence). CDR3 sequence: CASSRGQNNSPLHF.